This note documents a single T cell receptor (beta chain) sequence. The antigen remains unidentified. The sample comes from a study of CXCR3-negative and CXCR3-positive naive CD8 T cells. CDR1 and CDR2 (germline): SQVTM, ANQGSEA. The CDR3 runs 15 residues. Broader study findings: CXCR3-negative naive cells had less hydrophobic TRB CDR3s than did CXCR3-positive naive cells. Relative to memory CD8+ cells, whose diversity was much lower, both naive subsets had comparably high diversity.

Carrying UMI labels, the TRB cDNA libraries were prepared through 5' RACE. TCRdb re-called the 5' RACE reads and catalogs CDR3 proteins one per entry, DNA excluded. The listing records about 120,000 distinct CDR3 sequences. Specimen: naive CXCR3+ CD8+ T cells from blood. Subset in this sample: CD45RO-CCR7+CD27+CD95- naive CD8+ T cells expressing CXCR3 (TNR3+). The J gene is TRBJ2-1, the V gene TRBV29-1. The source is a human donor in good health. Some clones in this sample may be carry-over from other donors' samples. CDR3 protein: CSVEVTDWRSDEQFF.